One sample yielded the 14 T cell receptor beta chains listed below, sequenced in a study of shared clonotypes between healthy human individuals. The protocol was immunoSEQ multiplex PCR, while the TCRdb copy is restricted to in-frame clones and leaves out a portion. The data contain 2 million or so clones, roughly 94% of them singletons. Sequencing used naive CD4+ T cells sorted from blood. Subset in this sample: CD45RA+ positively selected. The receptors originated from a man younger than 35 in good health.

The V call is TRBV6-6, the J call TRBJ1-4; D remains ambiguous. Germline-derived CDR1 and CDR2 are MNHNY and SVGAGI (reference sequence). Trimming shortened V by 0 bases and J by 8 bases, and 13 bases separated the two germline ends. CDR3 length: 15 amino acids. CDR3 DNA sequence: TGTGCCAGCAGTTACTCACCCAGGTTTGGGGAAAAACTGTTTTTT. It encodes CASSYSPRFGEKLFF.

The CDR3 protein is CSVEDRGSLTGNTIYF. The CDR3 DNA sequence: TGCAGCGTTGAAGATCGCGGCAGCTTAACTGGAAACACCATATATTTT. This chain links TRBV29-1 with TRBJ1-3; D not certain. Germline assignment: CDR1 SQVTM and CDR2 ANQGSEA. Trimming removed 0 bases from V and 2 bases from J, with 14 bases in between. This CDR3 region has 16 residues.

The chain combines TRBV28 with TRBJ2-2; 7 bases are a match to TRBD2. The germline V gene has CDR1 MDHEN and CDR2 SYDVKM. CDR3 length: 14 residues. V was pared by 4 bases and J by 4 bases, with 3 bases of the junction left unmatched. The CDR3 coding sequence is TGTGCCAGCAGTTCGGGGGGAAGCACCGGGGAGCTGTTTTTT. Protein: CASSSGGSTGELFF.

J is TRBJ2-1 and V is TRBV5-1; no clear D. The length of the CDR3 is 12 residues. The germline V gene encodes CDR1 SGHRS and CDR2 YFSETQ. V was trimmed by 4 bases and J by 4 bases, leaving 6 bases between them. CDR3 in DNA: TGCGCCAGCAGCGCCAGATACAATGAGCAGTTCTTC. Translating it yields CASSARYNEQFF.

The chain combines TRBV5-1 with TRBJ1-6; TRBD1 matches at 9 bases. The CDR3 runs 17 residues. CDR1 is SGHRS, CDR2 YFSETQ, per germline. V shed 4 bases and J 8 bases; nucleotides not matched to a gene: 13. CDR3 region: CASSPSGTGNPYSPLHF. The CDR3 DNA follows: TGCGCCAGCAGCCCTTCCGGGACAGGGAATCCGTATTCACCCCTCCACTTT.

The chain is built from TRBV12-5 and TRBJ2-1; unclear D gene. V lost 6 bases and J lost 10, with 10 bases in between. The CDR3 sequence is 11 residues long. The V gene's germline CDR1 is LGHNT and CDR2 FRNRAP. The CDR3 sequence: CASGPVEEQFF. DNA of the CDR3: TGTGCTAGTGGGCCAGTTGAAGAGCAGTTCTTC.

J is TRBJ2-1 and V is TRBV7-2; 10 nucleotides align to TRBD2. Germline V gene lookup returns CDR1 SGHTA and CDR2 FQGNSA. V trimming: 3 bases; J trimming: 3 bases; junction bases outside the gene matches: 2. This CDR3 contains 15 residues. The CDR3 DNA reads TGTGCCAGCAGCTTGGGACTAGCGTACTACAATGAGCAGTTCTTC. Amino acid sequence: CASSLGLAYYNEQFF.

This clone was observed a single time. One end of the junction fails to match germline, which may point to a read error. This sequence joins TRBV2 and TRBJ2-3, with TRBD2 identical over 8 bases. Germline CDR1 and CDR2: SNHLY and FYNNEI. CDR3 length: 15 amino acids. The CDR3 loop is CASSKAGVLTDTQYF. CDR3 DNA: TGTGCCAGCAGTAAAGCGGGAGTCTTGACAGATACGCAGTATTTT.

The chain joins TRBV14 to TRBJ2-7, with 9 bases aligning to TRBD1. The CDR3 contains 15 residues. The V segment lost 3 bases and the J segment 7 bases; nucleotides outside the gene matches: 10. In germline, CDR1 is SGHDN, CDR2 FVKESK. CDR3 residues: CASSHYRDRVNEQYF. DNA for the CDR3: TGTGCCAGCAGCCATTACCGGGACAGGGTGAATGAGCAGTACTTC.

The chain links TRBV2 to TRBJ1-5; D possibly corresponds to TRBD1 (5 bases). Germline V gene lookup returns CDR1 SNHLY and CDR2 FYNNEI. V was pared by 3 bases and J by 4 bases, with 13 bases between. CDR3 size: 15 residues. CDR3 protein: CASSDWQGGNQPQHF. CDR3 DNA: TGTGCCAGCAGTGATTGGCAGGGTGGTAATCAGCCCCAGCATTTT.

On this clone: This clone may be a read error of a much larger clone one base away. V gene TRBV28 combines with J gene TRBJ2-7, with unresolved D. This CDR3 has 10 amino acids. Trimming took 2 bases from V and 5 from J, leaving 1 base between them. The V gene's germline CDR1 is MDHEN and CDR2 SYDVKM. The CDR3 reads CASSLHEQYF. CDR3 nucleotide sequence: TGTGCCAGCAGTTTACACGAGCAGTACTTC.

The chain combines TRBV13 with TRBJ1-2; D call uncertain. The CDR3 is made up of 15 amino acids. With 5 bases removed from V and 0 bases from J, the gap between germline ends came to 13 bases. Germline values: CDR1 PRHDT, CDR2 FYEKMQ (reference sequence). The CDR3 spells CASSPSGGANYGYTF. The CDR3 nucleotides are TGTGCCAGCAGCCCCTCGGGAGGCGCTAACTATGGCTACACCTTC.

The chain employs TRBV20-1 and TRBJ1-2; D call uncertain. Germline CDR1 reads DFQATT; CDR2 reads SNEGSKA (reference sequence). Deletions cut 2 bases from V and 4 bases from J, with 5 bases between. The CDR3 extends over 11 amino acids. CDR3 region: CSARQPYGYTF. For the CDR3, the DNA is TGCAGTGCTAGACAGCCCTATGGCTACACCTTC.

V usage is TRBV4-3 and J usage is TRBJ2-1, with TRBD2 matching over 10 bases. The CDR3 runs 16 residues. Germline values: CDR1 LGHNA, CDR2 YSLEER. The J segment lost 0 bases and the V segment lost 9 bases, leaving 8 bases of the junction unmatched. The CDR3 DNA sequence: TGCGCCAGTGGAGCGGGAGGGAAGGGCTCCTACAATGAGCAGTTCTTC. This sequence encodes CASGAGGKGSYNEQFF.